The 15 T cell receptor beta chains given below trace back to one sample, sequenced in a study of blood T cell repertoires in COVID-19. Here immunoSEQ multiplex PCR was the method, and the copy in TCRdb shows in-frame clones only, minus some. The sample records 270,000 or so clones, over 75% being singletons. The specimen was peripheral blood. Receptor source: a human donor in a cohort sampled during active COVID-19.

V gene TRBV3-1 (or the pseudogene TRBV3-2) combines with J gene TRBJ1-1; TRBD1 might be the D (5 bases). Trimming removed 0 bases from V and 10 bases from J, with 15 bases in between. CDR3 length equals 14 residues. Germline values: CDR1 LGHDT, CDR2 YNNKEL (reference sequence). This CDR3 reads CASSQDRDGRGAFF. The CDR3 DNA reads TGTGCCAGCAGCCAAGATCGCGACGGAAGGGGAGCTTTCTTT.

V and J are TRBV2 and TRBJ2-7; possible D gene TRBD2, 6 bases. In germline, CDR1 is SNHLY, CDR2 FYNNEI. This CDR3 has 15 residues. Trimming removed 2 bases from V and 0 bases from J, with 11 bases in between. The CDR3 here is CASSEPGVSSYEQYF. DNA for the CDR3: TGTGCCAGCAGTGAACCGGGGGTGAGCTCCTACGAGCAGTACTTC.

This clone was picked up one time. The rearrangement links TRBV7-9 to TRBJ2-3; D is undetermined. V dropped 2 bases and J dropped 6 bases, with 6 bases sitting between them. The V gene's germline CDR1 is SEHNR and CDR2 FQNEAQ (reference sequence). The CDR3 contains 12 residues. The CDR3 sequence is CASSLNMDTQYF. CDR3 DNA: TGTGCCAGCAGCTTAAATATGGATACGCAGTATTTT.

The gene calls are TRBV15 and TRBJ2-1; TRBD2 might be the D (6 bases). Germline V gives CDR1 LNHNV, CDR2 YYDKDF (reference sequence). Trimming cost V 1 base and J 6 bases, with 10 bases left between them. The CDR3 runs to 14 residues. CDR3 nucleotide sequence: TGTGCCACCAGCAGAGGGGGACTCCTCAATGAGCAGTTCTTC. Its translation is CATSRGGLLNEQFF.

The V call is TRBV5-5, the J call TRBJ2-7, with 10 bases identical to TRBD2. CDR1 is SGHKS and CDR2 is YYEKEE in the germline V gene (reference sequence). This CDR3 has 17 residues. V was pared by 2 bases and J by 4 bases, with 12 bases of the junction left unmatched. The CDR3 coding sequence is TGTGCCAGCAGCTTCAAGTATTTGGTAGCGGGGGGTTACGAGCAGTACTTC. Protein: CASSFKYLVAGGYEQYF.

The chain couples TRBV5-5 to TRBJ1-2; possible D gene TRBD1, 5 bases. The V end lost 2 bases, the J end lost 2 bases, and 13 bases lay between the germline ends. Germline CDR1 SGHKS, CDR2 YYEKEE (reference sequence). This CDR3 contains 15 residues. CDR3 DNA sequence: TGTGCCAGCAGCTTATCAGGGCTAGGGAACTATGGCTACACCTTC. Translating gives CASSLSGLGNYGYTF.

The V call is TRBV2, the J call TRBJ1-5, with D unclear. Germline V gene data show CDR1 as SNHLY and CDR2 as FYNNEI. The CDR3 length is 15 residues. The V and J ends lost 2 bases and 2 bases respectively, with 10 bases between them. The DNA for the CDR3 is TGTGCCAGCAGTGAATTCGCGGCAGGCAATCAGCCCCAGCATTTT. Protein sequence: CASSEFAAGNQPQHF.

V usage is TRBV15 and J usage is TRBJ2-1, with TRBD1 matching 9 bases. CDR3 length equals 15 residues. Germline trimming cut 2 bases from V and 4 bases from J; bases unmatched to any gene: 3. The germline gives CDR1 LNHNV, CDR2 YYDKDF (reference sequence). The chain's CDR3 is CATSRTGQGYNEQFF. DNA for the CDR3: TGTGCCACCAGCAGAACGGGACAGGGTTACAATGAGCAGTTCTTC.

The genes are TRBV19 and TRBJ2-7; 9 positions agree with TRBD2. The CDR3 spans 19 residues. Germline CDR1 and CDR2: LNHDA and SQIVND (reference sequence). The J segment lost 1 base and the V segment lost 3 bases, leaving 16 bases of the junction unmatched. The CDR3: CASSIRSGSSLVGSYEQYF. For the CDR3, the DNA is TGTGCCAGTAGTATTCGTAGCGGGAGTTCCCTAGTAGGTTCCTACGAGCAGTACTTC. The full variable domain, rest sourced from reference TRBV19 and TRBJ2-7, is DGGITQSPKYLFRKEGQNVTLSCEQNLNHDAMYWYRQDPGQGLRLIYYSQIVNDFQKGDIAEGYSVSREKKESFPLTVTSAQKNPTAFYLCASSIRSGSSLVGSYEQYFGPGTRLTVT.

This clone was observed once. This sequence joins TRBV4-2 and TRBJ2-3, with 10 bases that match TRBD2. The trim removed 0 bases at V and 10 bases at J, leaving 16 bases unmatched. The CDR3 totals 18 residues. Germline V gene lookup returns CDR1 LGHNA and CDR2 YNFKEQ. For the CDR3, the DNA is TGTGCCAGCAGCCAAGAAGGGCGAAGCGGGGGGGCCGGACTGTCGCAGTATTTT. Translating it yields CASSQEGRSGGAGLSQYF.

This clone was seen just once. V and J are TRBV3-1 (or the pseudogene TRBV3-2) and TRBJ2-7; the match to TRBD2 covers 8 bases. The CDR3 runs to 13 residues. After removal of 7 bases from V and 3 bases from J, the junction contained 5 bases not matched to a gene. CDR1 is LGHDT and CDR2 is YNNKEL in the germline V gene (reference sequence). CDR3 region: CASTTSASYEQYF. CDR3 in DNA: TGTGCCAGCACGACTAGCGCTAGCTACGAGCAGTACTTC.

The chain links TRBV5-1 to TRBJ2-7; 7 bases align to TRBD2. Germline lookup yields CDR1 SGHRS and CDR2 YFSETQ. The ends lost 4 bases at V and 0 bases at J; junction bases unmatched: 4. This CDR3 contains 14 residues. CDR3 region: CASSGQRGSYEQYF. For the CDR3, the DNA is TGCGCCAGCAGCGGGCAGCGGGGCTCCTACGAGCAGTACTTC.

The V and J genes are TRBV6-6 and TRBJ1-5, with D possibly being TRBD1 (5 bases). The V and J ends lost 2 bases and 2 bases respectively, with 10 bases between them. The germline gives CDR1 MNHNY, CDR2 SVGAGI (reference sequence). CDR3 length: 15 residues. The CDR3 spells CASSYQGVRNQPQHF. In DNA, the CDR3 is TGTGCCAGCAGTTACCAGGGCGTGCGCAATCAGCCCCAGCATTTT.

The V call is TRBV19, the J call TRBJ1-1; TRBD1 might be the D (6 bases). Trimming stripped 7 bases from V and 3 bases from J, with 18 bases between. CDR1 and CDR2 from the germline V gene are LNHDA and SQIVND (reference sequence). This CDR3 region has 15 residues. The CDR3 bases are TGTGCCAGTACCAAAACAGGGTTGGTCGACACTGAAGCTTTCTTT. Its translation: CASTKTGLVDTEAFF.

J is TRBJ1-1 and V is TRBV3-1 (or the pseudogene TRBV3-2); D remains ambiguous. The CDR3 length is 14 residues. The V gene's germline CDR1 is LGHDT and CDR2 YNNKEL (reference sequence). Trimming removed 3 bases at V and 7 bases at J, with 15 bases between. The CDR3 protein is CASSQEGFKGEAFF. DNA of the CDR3: TGTGCCAGCAGCCAGGAGGGCTTCAAGGGTGAAGCTTTCTTT.